The clone carrying this T cell receptor beta chain was counted ten times or more. Its target is unknown. Uncontrolled infection, other autoimmune disease, pregnancy or lactation excluded patients. The entry originates in a study of T cells in Graves' hyperthyroidism and ophthalmopathy. Overall study results and limits: Median prediction lead before ophthalmopathy onset was 6.5 months with the model.

Germline lookup yields CDR1 SGHTA and CDR2 FQGTGA. The CDR3 totals 16 residues. V was pared by 4 bases and J by 6 bases, with 8 bases of the junction left unmatched. Amplification of TCR beta CDR3 regions was performed using RNA transcripts as template. An initial round of RT-PCR targeting the TCR CDR3 relied on the HTBI primer set. TCRdb called the multiplex PCR reads again in MiXCR, with one record for every CDR3 protein. The sample includes about 740,000 distinct CDR3 sequences, around 13% of them seen just once. The clonotype originates from a woman aged 18-29 years with Graves' hyperthyroidism. Sequencing input: blood. V gene TRBV7-3 combines with J gene TRBJ2-2, with TRBD2 matching 10 bases. The CDR3 loop reads CASSSQGLAGAGELFF. The CDR3 region has the DNA TGTGCCAGCAGCTCACAGGGCCTAGCGGGAGCCGGGGAGCTGTTTTTT.